This TCR beta chain was obtained from a study of T cell repertoires in cytomegalovirus infection. About the study: Peptides in the study included HLA-C-restricted and HLA-B-restricted CMV epitopes.

The V gene lost 6 bases and the J gene lost 4 bases, with 28 bases spanning the gap. This CDR3 is 18 amino acids long. TCRdb analysed the reads with MiXCR anew, one entry per CDR3 protein. The profile shows approximately 990,000 distinct CDR3 sequences, 31% of them singletons. Study results and limitations: CMV-specific HLA-C-restricted TCR beta clonotypes dominated the ex vivo response.

To note about this clonotype: Its cognate antigen is unknown.

The input for sequencing was cultured CD8+ T cells from PBMCs, taken from culture after CMV antigen stimulation. The TCR sequence derives from a human donor in good health (CMV status not recorded). Some clones in this sample may be carry-over from other donors' samples. V gene TRBV12-3 or TRBV12-4 combines with J gene TRBJ2-7; D is perhaps TRBD1 or TRBD2 (5 bases each). The CDR3 loop is CASSPGAAGGPDRYEQYF. DNA of the CDR3: TGTGCCAGCAGCCCTGGGGCCGCAGGAGGCCCCGATCGGTACGAGCAGTACTTC.